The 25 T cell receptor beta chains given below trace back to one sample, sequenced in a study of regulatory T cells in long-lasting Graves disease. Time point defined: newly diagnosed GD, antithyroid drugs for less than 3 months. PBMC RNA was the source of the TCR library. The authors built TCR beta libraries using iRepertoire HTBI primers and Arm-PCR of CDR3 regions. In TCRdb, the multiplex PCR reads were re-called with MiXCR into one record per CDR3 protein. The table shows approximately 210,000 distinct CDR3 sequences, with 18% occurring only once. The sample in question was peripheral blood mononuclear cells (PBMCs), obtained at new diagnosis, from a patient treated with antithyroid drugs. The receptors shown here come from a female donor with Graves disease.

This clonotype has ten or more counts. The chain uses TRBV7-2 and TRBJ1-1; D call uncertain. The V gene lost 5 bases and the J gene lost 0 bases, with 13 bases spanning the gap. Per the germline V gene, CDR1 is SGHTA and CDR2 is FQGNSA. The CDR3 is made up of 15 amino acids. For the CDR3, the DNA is TGTGCCAGCAGCCCCCTCGGGCGACTGAACACTGAAGCTTTCTTT. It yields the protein CASSPLGRLNTEAFF.

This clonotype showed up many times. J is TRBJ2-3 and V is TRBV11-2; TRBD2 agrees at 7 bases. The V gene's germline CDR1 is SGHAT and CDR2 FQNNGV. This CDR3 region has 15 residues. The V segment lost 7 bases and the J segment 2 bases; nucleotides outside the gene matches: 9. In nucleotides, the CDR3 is TGTGCCAGCATGAAGGCTAGCGGAATCACAGATACGCAGTATTTT. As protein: CASMKASGITDTQYF.

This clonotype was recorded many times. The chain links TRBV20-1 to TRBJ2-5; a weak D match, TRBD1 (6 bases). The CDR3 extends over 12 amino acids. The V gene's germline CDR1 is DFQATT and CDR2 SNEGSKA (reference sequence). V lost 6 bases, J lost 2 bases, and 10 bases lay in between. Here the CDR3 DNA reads TGCAGTGCCGTGGGGGCACAAGAGACCCAGTACTTC. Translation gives CSAVGAQETQYF.

CDR3 region: CATSGPTEDYGYTF. The CDR3 bases are TGTGCCACCAGTGGCCCGACCGAGGACTATGGCTACACCTTC. The rearrangement links TRBV24-1 to TRBJ1-2; D unresolved. Germline CDR1 reads KGHDR; CDR2 reads SFDVKD. V lost 5 bases to trimming and J lost 3 bases, with 12 bases between them. CDR3 size: 14 residues.

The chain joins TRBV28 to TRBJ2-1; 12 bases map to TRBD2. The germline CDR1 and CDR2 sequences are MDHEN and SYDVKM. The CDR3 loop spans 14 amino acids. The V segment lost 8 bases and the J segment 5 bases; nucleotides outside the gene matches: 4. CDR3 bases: TGTGCCAGCCGGACTAGCGGGACTGACAATGAGCAGTTCTTC. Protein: CASRTSGTDNEQFF.

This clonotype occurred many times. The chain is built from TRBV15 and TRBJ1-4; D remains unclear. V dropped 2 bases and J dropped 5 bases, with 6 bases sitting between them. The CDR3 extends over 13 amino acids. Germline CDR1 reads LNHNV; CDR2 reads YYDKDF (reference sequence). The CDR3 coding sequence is TGTGCCACCAGCAGATCCCCGAATGAAAAACTGTTTTTT. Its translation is CATSRSPNEKLFF.

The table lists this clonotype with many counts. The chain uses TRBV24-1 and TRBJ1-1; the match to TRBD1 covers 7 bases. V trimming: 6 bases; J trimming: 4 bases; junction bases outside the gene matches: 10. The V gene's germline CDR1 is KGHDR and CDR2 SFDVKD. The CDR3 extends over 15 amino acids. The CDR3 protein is CATSKGAGESTEAFF. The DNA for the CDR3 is TGTGCCACCAGTAAGGGGGCAGGGGAAAGCACTGAAGCTTTCTTT.

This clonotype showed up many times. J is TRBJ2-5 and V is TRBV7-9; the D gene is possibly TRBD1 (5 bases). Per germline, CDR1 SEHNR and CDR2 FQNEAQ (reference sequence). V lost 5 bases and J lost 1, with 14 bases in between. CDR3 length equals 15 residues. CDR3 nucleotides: TGTGCCAGCAGCAGGAGACAGAAAAGCCAAGAGACCCAGTACTTC. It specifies CASSRRQKSQETQYF.

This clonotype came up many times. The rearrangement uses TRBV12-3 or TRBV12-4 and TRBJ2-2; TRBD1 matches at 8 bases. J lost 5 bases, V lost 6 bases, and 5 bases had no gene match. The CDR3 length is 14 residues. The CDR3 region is CASSRQGLTGELFF. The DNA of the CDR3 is TGTGCCAGCAGCCGACAGGGGCTAACCGGGGAGCTGTTTTTT.

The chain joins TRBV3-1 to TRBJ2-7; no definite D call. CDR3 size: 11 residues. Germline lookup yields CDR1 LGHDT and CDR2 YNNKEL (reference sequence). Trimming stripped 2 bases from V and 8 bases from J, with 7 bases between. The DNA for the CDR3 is TGTGCCAGCAGCCAATCATATCAGCAGTACTTC. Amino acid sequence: CASSQSYQQYF.

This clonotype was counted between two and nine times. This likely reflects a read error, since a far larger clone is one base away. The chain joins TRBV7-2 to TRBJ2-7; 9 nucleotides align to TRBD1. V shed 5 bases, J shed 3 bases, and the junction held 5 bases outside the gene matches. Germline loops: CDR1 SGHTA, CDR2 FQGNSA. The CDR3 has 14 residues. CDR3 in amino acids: CASSRTGELYEQYF. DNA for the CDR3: TGTGCCAGCAGCCGGACAGGGGAACTCTACGAGCAGTACTTC.

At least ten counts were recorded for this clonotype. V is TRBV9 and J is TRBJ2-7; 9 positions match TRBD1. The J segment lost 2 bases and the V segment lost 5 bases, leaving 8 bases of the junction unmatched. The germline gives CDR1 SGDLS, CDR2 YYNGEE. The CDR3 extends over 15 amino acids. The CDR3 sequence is CASSFRDRVPYEQYF. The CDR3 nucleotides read TGTGCCAGCAGTTTCCGGGACAGGGTACCCTACGAGCAGTACTTC.

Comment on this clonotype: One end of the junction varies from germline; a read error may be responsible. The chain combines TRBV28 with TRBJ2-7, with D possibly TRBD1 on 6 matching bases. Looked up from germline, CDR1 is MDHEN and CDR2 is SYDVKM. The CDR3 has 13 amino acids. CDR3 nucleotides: TGTGCCAGCACATGGGGGCGCGACGGCCAGAGAGTCTTC. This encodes CASTWGRDGQRVF.

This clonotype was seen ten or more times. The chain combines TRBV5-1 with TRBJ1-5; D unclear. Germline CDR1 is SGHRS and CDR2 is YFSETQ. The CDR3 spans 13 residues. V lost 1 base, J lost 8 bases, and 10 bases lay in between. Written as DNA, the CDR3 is TGCGCCAGCAGCTTGACGGGGTCGGAGCCCCAGCATTTT. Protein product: CASSLTGSEPQHF.

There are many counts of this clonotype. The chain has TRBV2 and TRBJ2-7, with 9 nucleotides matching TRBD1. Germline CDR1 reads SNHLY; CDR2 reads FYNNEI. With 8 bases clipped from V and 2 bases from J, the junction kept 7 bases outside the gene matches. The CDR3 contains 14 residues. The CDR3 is CASQVGQGTYEQYF. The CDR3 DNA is TGTGCCAGCCAGGTGGGACAGGGAACCTACGAGCAGTACTTC.

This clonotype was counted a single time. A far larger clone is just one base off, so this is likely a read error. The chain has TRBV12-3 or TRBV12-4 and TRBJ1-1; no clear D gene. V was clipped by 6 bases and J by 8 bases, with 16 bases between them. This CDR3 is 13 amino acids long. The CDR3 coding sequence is TGTGCCAGCAGGCCAATGGCCCTGACCGAAGCTTTCTTT. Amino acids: CASRPMALTEAFF.

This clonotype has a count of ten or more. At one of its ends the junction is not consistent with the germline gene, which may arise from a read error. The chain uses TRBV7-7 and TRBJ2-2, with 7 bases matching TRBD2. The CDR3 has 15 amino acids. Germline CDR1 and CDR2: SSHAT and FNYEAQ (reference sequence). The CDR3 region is CASSPSGANTGELFF. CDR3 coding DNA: TGTGCTAGCAGCCCAAGCGGGGCGAACACCGGGGAGCTGTTTTTT.

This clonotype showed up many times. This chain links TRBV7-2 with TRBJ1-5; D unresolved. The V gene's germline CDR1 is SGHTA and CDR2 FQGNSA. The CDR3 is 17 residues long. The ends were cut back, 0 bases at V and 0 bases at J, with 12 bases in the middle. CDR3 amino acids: CASSLALQFYSNQPQHF. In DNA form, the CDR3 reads TGTGCCAGCAGCTTAGCGCTACAGTTCTATAGCAATCAGCCCCAGCATTTT. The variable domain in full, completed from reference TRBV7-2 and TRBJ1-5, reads GAGVSQSPSNKVTEKGKDVELRCDPISGHTALYWYRQSLGQGLEFLIYFQGNSAPDKSGLPSDRFSAERTGGSVSTLTIQRTQQEDSAVYLCASSLALQFYSNQPQHFGDGTRLSIL.

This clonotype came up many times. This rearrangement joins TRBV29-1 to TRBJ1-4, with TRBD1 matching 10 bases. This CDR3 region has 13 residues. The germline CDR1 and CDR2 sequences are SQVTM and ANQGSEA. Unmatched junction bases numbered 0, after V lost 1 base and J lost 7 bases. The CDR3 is CSVEGQGAEKLFF. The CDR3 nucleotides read TGCAGCGTTGAAGGACAGGGGGCTGAAAAACTGTTTTTT.

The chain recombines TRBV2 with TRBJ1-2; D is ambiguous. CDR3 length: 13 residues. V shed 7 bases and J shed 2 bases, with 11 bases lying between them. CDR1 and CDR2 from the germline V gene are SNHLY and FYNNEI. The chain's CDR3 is CASIRDVNYGYTF. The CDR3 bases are TGTGCCAGCATCCGAGATGTGAACTATGGCTACACCTTC.

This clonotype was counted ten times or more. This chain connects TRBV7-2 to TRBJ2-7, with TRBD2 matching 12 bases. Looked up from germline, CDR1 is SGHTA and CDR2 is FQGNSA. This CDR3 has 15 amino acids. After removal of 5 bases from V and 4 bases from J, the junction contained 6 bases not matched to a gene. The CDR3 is CASSALLAGGYEQYF. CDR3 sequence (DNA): TGTGCCAGCAGCGCCTTACTAGCGGGGGGTTACGAGCAGTACTTC.

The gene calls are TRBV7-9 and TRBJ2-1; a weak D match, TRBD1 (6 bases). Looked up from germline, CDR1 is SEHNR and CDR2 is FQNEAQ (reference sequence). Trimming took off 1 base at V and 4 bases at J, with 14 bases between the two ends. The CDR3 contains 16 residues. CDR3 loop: CASSLGLGTPYNEQFF. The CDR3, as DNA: TGTGCCAGCAGCTTAGGACTTGGGACACCATACAATGAGCAGTTCTTC.

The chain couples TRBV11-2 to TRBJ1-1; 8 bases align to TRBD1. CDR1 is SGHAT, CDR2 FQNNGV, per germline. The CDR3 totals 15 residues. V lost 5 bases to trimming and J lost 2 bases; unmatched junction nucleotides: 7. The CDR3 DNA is TGTGCCAGCAGCCAGGCGGCAGGGGGCAACACTGAAGCTTTCTTT. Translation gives CASSQAAGGNTEAFF.

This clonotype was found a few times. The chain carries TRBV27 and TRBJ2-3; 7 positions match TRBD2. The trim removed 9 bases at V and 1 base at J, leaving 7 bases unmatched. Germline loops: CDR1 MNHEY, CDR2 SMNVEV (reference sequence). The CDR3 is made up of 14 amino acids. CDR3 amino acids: CARGAGRGTDTQYF. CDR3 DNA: TGTGCCAGGGGAGCGGGGAGGGGCACAGATACGCAGTATTTT.

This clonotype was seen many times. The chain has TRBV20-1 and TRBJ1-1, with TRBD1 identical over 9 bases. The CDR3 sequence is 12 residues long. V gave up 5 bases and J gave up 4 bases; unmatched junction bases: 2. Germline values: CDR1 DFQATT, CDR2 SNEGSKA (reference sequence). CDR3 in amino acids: CSALQGATEAFF. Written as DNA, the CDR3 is TGCAGTGCTTTACAGGGGGCCACTGAAGCTTTCTTT.